The TCR beta chain under discussion was sequenced for a study of breast tumors, draining lymph nodes, adjacent tissues. TCRdb processed the multiplex PCR reads anew with MiXCR; each CDR3 protein has one entry. Of over 150,000 distinct CDR3 sequences detected, 30% to 35% appear once; the ten largest clones hold roughly 4.3%. Overall study findings and caveats: Tumor TCR diversity was below lymph nodes but above nontumor tissue. The data were judged consistent with most tumor T cells coming from lymph node and expanding in tumor. The lymph node origin of tumor T cells was framed as consistent with a hypothesis, not demonstrated. Luminal-like breast cancer showed significantly greater tumor-nontumor repertoire similarity than basal-like breast cancer did.

Samples came from axillary lymph nodes draining the breast cancer. Points on this clonotype: Antigen specificity is unknown.

Trimming at V came to 4 bases and at J to 2 bases, leaving 10 bases not matched to a gene. The CDR3 totals 18 residues. The germline gives CDR1 SGHKS, CDR2 YYEKEE (reference sequence). This chain joins TRBV5-5 and TRBJ1-6, with 9 bases fitting TRBD1. This TCR was sampled from a female donor with breast cancer. Some clones in this sample may be carry-over from other donors' samples. Sequencing was done on a sample of axillary lymph node tissue. CDR3 sequence reads: CASSLHPRQGAYNSPLHF. The CDR3, as DNA: TGTGCCAGCAGCCTGCATCCGCGACAGGGGGCCTATAATTCACCCCTCCACTTT.